Listed below are T cell receptor beta chains from one sample, sequenced in a study of CD8 T cells in Susac syndrome. TCRdb reanalysed the immunoSEQ multiplex PCR reads using MiXCR and keeps one entry per CDR3 protein. The sample lists 170,000 or so distinct CDR3 sequences; approximately 95% were seen once. The sample taken for sequencing was CD4+ T cells from PBMCs. Source of these receptors: a human donor with multiple sclerosis. CDR3s leave out the opening cysteine and the closing phenylalanine or tryptophan. Rows may omit the clone size; those that give it use once, few, many or a size class.

abundance | v_gene | CDR3aa
. | TRBV20-1 | SARGAGGPETQY
few | TRBV18 | ASSLQGANYGYT
. | TRBV20-1 | SASEPREDHNEQF
. | TRBV3-1 | ASSPRQGALNTEAF
. | TRBV6-1 | ASSEAGFREYRANVLT
once | TRBV18 | ASSPGQYNQPQH
few | TRBV15 | ATSSGPGETQY
once | TRBV2 | ASSEVGSEQY
few | TRBV5-1 | ASSLAGTSGVEQY
. | TRBV5-4 | ASPLGGQIRGEQY
. | TRBV12-3/TRBV12-4 | ASSPHRGDYGYT
few | TRBV6-1 | ASRNGTYRSGANVLT
. | TRBV9 | ASSVGQPPGYEQY
. | TRBV19 | ASSMPGGGNSPLH
once | TRBV27 | ASSLKAQGQGRETQY
few | TRBV11-2 | ASRFTGDEQY
. | TRBV5-1 | ASSSGRAGGNNEQF
. | TRBV2 | ASSTLFSNQPQH
. | TRBV7-8 | ASSFRGRAGVGSVQETQY
once | TRBV4-3 | ASRGFTGELF
. | TRBV19 | ASTYGGGYGYT
. | TRBV20-1 | SALDRGSNQPQH
. | TRBV6-2/TRBV6-3 | ASSYQQLRETQY
. | TRBV2 | ASTREGISSDIQY
. | TRBV5-4 | ASSGGPGANYGYT
. | TRBV15 | ATSRDASGGPETQY
. | TRBV6-2/TRBV6-3 | ASSYSGLAGAYEQF
. | TRBV5-1 | ASSPRTGGETDTQY